These 26 T cell receptor beta chains share one sample of origin, sequenced in a study of control samples from healthy donors and cancer patients. Method: immunoSEQ multiplex PCR; TCRdb's copy keeps in-frame clones and lacks some. The repertoire includes about 100,000 clones, about 89% of them detected once, and 7.8% sits in the top ten. Source material: blood. These receptors were taken from a man aged 25-40 years in good health.

The chain has TRBV25-1 and TRBJ1-1; D not certain. The CDR3 covers 13 residues. The ends were cut back, 6 bases at V and 0 bases at J, with 8 bases in the middle. Germline V CDR1 and CDR2: MGHDK, SYGVNS. This CDR3 is CASRTDLNTEAFF. CDR3 nucleotides: TGTGCCAGCAGGACCGATTTGAACACTGAAGCTTTCTTT.

The chain uses TRBV24-1 and TRBJ1-6; D call uncertain. The CDR3 is 14 residues long. Trimming cost V 5 bases and J 9 bases, with 13 bases left between them. Looked up from germline, CDR1 is KGHDR and CDR2 is SFDVKD. The CDR3 bases are TGTGCCACCAGTGGCCGACAAGCCTCTTCACCCCTCCACTTT. It is translated as CATSGRQASSPLHF.

The CDR3 DNA follows: TGTGCCAGCAGAAAAGAAGGGGCAGCATTTACTTCCCGATACAATGAGCAGTTCTTC. Encoded protein: CASRKEGAAFTSRYNEQFF. This sequence joins TRBV7-9 and TRBJ2-1, with D tentatively TRBD1 (5 bases). This CDR3 is 19 amino acids long. V was pared by 6 bases and J by 4 bases, with 28 bases between. The germline gives CDR1 SEHNR, CDR2 FQNEAQ (reference sequence).

This chain uses TRBV24-1 with TRBJ2-1, with D hard to call. The germline CDR1 and CDR2 sequences are KGHDR and SFDVKD. This CDR3 is built from 12 residues. Trimming removed 12 bases from V and 9 bases from J, with 17 bases in between. The CDR3 is CAASKFKGEQFF. In nucleotides, the CDR3 is TGTGCCGCCTCAAAGTTTAAGGGTGAGCAGTTCTTC.

This CDR3 reads CASSIDLDRGYEQYF. For the CDR3, the DNA is TGTGCCAGTAGTATAGATCTTGACAGGGGCTACGAGCAGTACTTC. This sequence joins TRBV19 and TRBJ2-7; 8 bases align to TRBD1. Trimming took 0 bases from V and 3 from J; bases not matched to a gene: 4. The CDR3 has 15 residues. Germline assignment: CDR1 LNHDA and CDR2 SQIVND (reference sequence).

The chain is built from TRBV2 and TRBJ2-3; D assignment may be TRBD1 or TRBD2 (5 bases each). V lost 4 bases to trimming and J lost 3 bases, with 14 bases between them. The CDR3 contains 15 residues. Looked up from germline, CDR1 is SNHLY and CDR2 is FYNNEI. Here the CDR3 DNA reads TGTGCCAGCAGTGGCAGGGAGAGTGCAACAGATACGCAGTATTTT. It yields the protein CASSGRESATDTQYF.

The chain links TRBV5-3 to TRBJ2-7; D could derive from TRBD1 or TRBD2 (5 bases each). TRBV5-3 is placed among ORFs of uncertain function. This CDR3 is built from 14 residues. Trimming shortened V by 3 bases and J by 6 bases, and 16 bases separated the two germline ends. This CDR3 reads CARSWMGQGTEQYF. The CDR3 DNA sequence: TGTGCCAGAAGCTGGATGGGCCAAGGGACCGAGCAGTACTTC.

This sequence joins TRBV4-1 and TRBJ1-1; D unresolved. Trimming pared 0 bases from V and 1 base from J, leaving 9 bases between. Germline CDR1 is MGHRA and CDR2 is YSYEKL. CDR3 length: 15 amino acids. The CDR3 here is CASSQDSLTNTEAFF. In DNA, the CDR3 is TGCGCCAGCAGCCAAGATTCTCTGACGAACACTGAAGCTTTCTTT.

The CDR3 sequence is CASSQVPVYNEQFF. The CDR3 nucleotides read TGCGCCAGCAGCCAAGTACCCGTTTACAATGAGCAGTTCTTC. The genes are TRBV4-3 and TRBJ2-1; D gene uncertain. Germline CDR1 reads LGHNA; CDR2 reads YSLEER. Trimming pared 1 base from V and 4 bases from J, leaving 8 bases between. The CDR3 spans 14 residues.

V gene TRBV5-1 combines with J gene TRBJ2-5, with D tentatively TRBD2 (6 bases). CDR1 is SGHRS, CDR2 YFSETQ, per germline. This CDR3 has 12 amino acids. The V end was cut by 3 bases, the J end by 3 bases, with 6 bases between. The CDR3 nucleotides are TGCGCCAGCAGCTGGGAGGAAGAGACCCAGTACTTC. Residues: CASSWEEETQYF.

The genes are TRBV5-4 and TRBJ2-2; tentative D call: TRBD2 (7 bases). V was cut by 5 bases and J by 6 bases, with 14 bases left in between. The germline V gene encodes CDR1 SGHNT and CDR2 YYREEE (reference sequence). This CDR3 has 14 amino acids. The CDR3 DNA sequence: TGTGCCAGCAGAAGGGGGGGCGAGTCCGGGGAGCTGTTTTTT. Encoded protein: CASRRGGESGELFF.

J is TRBJ1-6 and V is TRBV7-6; 7 nucleotides align to TRBD1. The V gene's germline CDR1 is SGHVS and CDR2 FNYEAQ. The CDR3 consists of 16 residues. The V gene end was trimmed by 1 base and the J gene end by 2 bases; junction bases not matched to a gene: 2. The CDR3 nucleotides are TGTGCCAGCAGCTTAGAGGGGGCTGCCTATAATTCACCCCTCCACTTT. Residues: CASSLEGAAYNSPLHF.

This rearrangement joins TRBV11-2 to TRBJ2-1, with a tentative D call TRBD1 (6 bases). Germline assignment: CDR1 SGHAT and CDR2 FQNNGV. The V end lost 4 bases, the J end lost 2 bases, and 18 bases lay between the germline ends. The CDR3 is 17 amino acids. The CDR3 protein is CASSSSDSRPPYNEQFF. The CDR3 nucleotides are TGTGCCAGCAGCTCGTCGGACAGCCGACCACCCTACAATGAGCAGTTCTTC.

The J gene is TRBJ2-5, the V gene TRBV4-1; 10 positions agree with TRBD2. J gave up 3 bases and V 3 bases, and 4 bases lay outside the gene matches. This CDR3 has 15 residues. The V gene's germline CDR1 is MGHRA and CDR2 YSYEKL. As DNA, the CDR3 is TGCGCCAGCAGCCAGGTGGGACTAGCGAAAGAGACCCAGTACTTC. It specifies CASSQVGLAKETQYF.

The chain has TRBV5-4 and TRBJ1-1; perhaps TRBD1 as D (6 bases). The CDR3 runs to 14 residues. From germline, CDR1 is SGHNT and CDR2 YYREEE (reference sequence). Trimming removed 3 bases from V and 0 bases from J, with 9 bases in between. The CDR3 bases are TGTGCCAGCAGCTACACAGGGATGAACACTGAAGCTTTCTTT. It translates to CASSYTGMNTEAFF. Looking up the rest from reference TRBV5-4 and TRBJ1-1 gives the full variable domain: ETGVTQSPTHLIKTRGQQVTLRCSSQSGHNTVSWYQQALGQGPQFIFQYYREEENGRGNFPPRFSGLQFPNYSSELNVNALELDDSALYLCASSYTGMNTEAFFGQGTRLTVV.

This clone was counted only a few times. V usage is TRBV19 and J usage is TRBJ1-2; 7 nucleotides agree with TRBD1. CDR3 length: 13 residues. J gave up 7 bases and V 9 bases, and 11 bases lay outside the gene matches. In germline, CDR1 is LNHDA, CDR2 SQIVND (reference sequence). Written as DNA, the CDR3 is TGTGCCAGCACCCCGACAGGGAAGGGTGGCTACACCTTC. Translation gives CASTPTGKGGYTF.

The V and J genes are TRBV11-2 and TRBJ2-1, with TRBD1 matching over 9 bases. CDR1 is SGHAT, CDR2 FQNNGV, per germline. The junction had 13 bases not matched to a gene; V was cut back by 5 bases and J by 5 bases. This CDR3 has 17 amino acids. DNA of the CDR3: TGTGCCAGCAGCCCGATTTGGGGGGACAGGGCGCACAATGAGCAGTTCTTC. Translating gives CASSPIWGDRAHNEQFF.

This clone was recorded only once. The chain is built from TRBV15 and TRBJ2-3; D gene ambiguous. CDR1 LNHNV and CDR2 YYDKDF come from the germline V gene (reference sequence). V lost 0 bases to trimming and J lost 2 bases, with 12 bases between them. This CDR3 is 16 amino acids long. The CDR3 DNA sequence: TGTGCCACCAGCAGAGATGAGGCCTTCCTCACAGATACGCAGTATTTT. It specifies CATSRDEAFLTDTQYF.

The V gene is TRBV9, the J gene TRBJ2-3; the D gene is possibly TRBD2 (5 bases). The V end was cut by 4 bases, the J end by 2 bases, with 20 bases between. Germline-derived CDR1 and CDR2 are SGDLS and YYNGEE. CDR3 length equals 17 residues. For the CDR3, the DNA is TGTGCCAGCAGCCCCTATTGGGTCCGGGGAAACACAGATACGCAGTATTTT. Protein product: CASSPYWVRGNTDTQYF. The entire variable domain, with the rest obtained from reference TRBV9 and TRBJ2-3, is as follows: DSGVTQTPKHLITATGQRVTLRCSPRSGDLSVYWYQQSLDQGLQFLIQYYNGEERAKGNILERFSAQQFPDLHSELNLSSLELGDSALYFCASSPYWVRGNTDTQYFGPGTRLTVL.

The V and J genes are TRBV5-1 and TRBJ1-4, with D possibly being TRBD1 (5 bases). The CDR3 runs 17 residues. Trimming took 2 bases from V and 2 from J, leaving 16 bases between them. Germline CDR1 reads SGHRS; CDR2 reads YFSETQ. The CDR3 nucleotides are TGCGCCAGCAGCTTTACCCTAACCCAGGGCACTAATGAAAAACTGTTTTTT. It translates to CASSFTLTQGTNEKLFF.

V and J are TRBV4-3 and TRBJ2-1, with 10 bases that match TRBD2. Germline V gene lookup returns CDR1 LGHNA and CDR2 YSLEER. V lost 0 bases to trimming and J lost 11 bases; unmatched junction nucleotides: 4. The CDR3 covers 14 residues. The CDR3 DNA is TGCGCCAGCAGCCAAGACCTTACTAGCGGGAAGCAGTTCTTC. Its protein is CASSQDLTSGKQFF.

The chain has TRBV28 and TRBJ1-1; unclear D gene. The V gene lost 3 bases and the J gene lost 6 bases, with 11 bases spanning the gap. The V gene's germline CDR1 is MDHEN and CDR2 SYDVKM. The length of the CDR3 is 13 residues. CDR3 DNA: TGTGCCAGCAGTTTCAGTGGCTCGTCTGAAGCTTTCTTT. This codes for CASSFSGSSEAFF.

The V and J genes are TRBV18 and TRBJ1-5; 10 bases map to TRBD1. The CDR3 is 15 amino acids. CDR1 and CDR2 (germline): KGHSH, LQKENI. Trimming at V came to 5 bases and at J to 0 bases, leaving 1 base not matched to a gene. CDR3 sequence reads: CASSGQGDSNQPQHF. The CDR3 bases are TGTGCCAGCTCAGGACAGGGGGATAGCAATCAGCCCCAGCATTTT.

The chain is built from TRBV5-6 and TRBJ2-3; no reliable D call. The CDR3 is 14 residues long. From germline, CDR1 is SGHDT and CDR2 YYEEEE. The V end was cut by 2 bases, the J end by 2 bases, with 9 bases between. The CDR3 coding sequence is TGTGCCAGCAGCTTAGCTATGAACACAGATACGCAGTATTTT. It translates to CASSLAMNTDTQYF.

This chain connects TRBV4-1 to TRBJ1-1, with D possibly TRBD1 on 5 matching bases. Per germline, CDR1 MGHRA and CDR2 YSYEKL. This CDR3 has 15 amino acids. V lost 1 base, J lost 4 bases, and 13 bases lay in between. The CDR3 DNA reads as TGCGCCAGCAGCCAAGGTCAGGGTTGGGGCACTGAAGCTTTCTTT. Amino acid sequence: CASSQGQGWGTEAFF.

The CDR3 nucleotides are TGTGCCATCAGTGGGACTAGCGGGGGCCGCTCCTACAATGAGCAGTTCTTC. Its protein is CAISGTSGGRSYNEQFF. V gene TRBV10-3 combines with J gene TRBJ2-1; TRBD2 aligns across 13 bases. Germline V lookup: CDR1 ENHRY, CDR2 SYGVKD. The CDR3 sequence is 17 residues long. V shed 4 bases and J 0 bases; nucleotides not matched to a gene: 3.